These 5 T cell receptor beta chains originate from one sample sequenced in a study of T cell repertoires in cytomegalovirus infection. Each CDR3 protein gets one entry after TCRdb re-called the reads with MiXCR. Of roughly 500,000 distinct CDR3 sequences listed, around 10% are singletons. The specimen was PBMCs. Receptors originate from a human donor in good health (CMV status not recorded). Some clones in this sample may be carry-over from other donors' samples.

This clonotype was seen many times. The genes are TRBV28 and TRBJ1-5, with TRBD1 identical over 10 bases. CDR3 length: 18 amino acids. Trimming cost V 2 bases and J 8 bases; bases outside gene matches: 15. Germline V gives CDR1 MDHEN, CDR2 SYDVKM. The CDR3: CASSLRRIDRGLKEPQHF. The CDR3 nucleotides are TGTGCCAGCAGTTTAAGAAGGATCGACAGGGGGCTAAAGGAGCCCCAGCATTTT.

This clonotype occurred many times. The V gene is TRBV6-1, the J gene TRBJ1-1; maybe TRBD1 (5 bases). The CDR3 consists of 15 residues. V gave up 5 bases and J gave up 3 bases, with 16 bases separating them. Germline-derived CDR1 and CDR2 are MNHNS and SASEGT. The CDR3 nucleotides are TGTGCCAGCAGTCGGGATTCAGGGCGACACACTGAAGCTTTCTTT. This gives the protein CASSRDSGRHTEAFF.

This clonotype was seen a few times. This rearrangement joins TRBV7-9 to TRBJ2-3, with D perhaps TRBD2 (6 bases). Germline V gene lookup returns CDR1 SEHNR and CDR2 FQNEAQ (reference sequence). This CDR3 spans 12 amino acids. Trimming removed 5 bases at V and 5 bases at J, with 8 bases between. The CDR3 sequence is CASSPSVDTQYF. CDR3 sequence (DNA): TGTGCCAGCAGCCCTAGCGTAGATACGCAGTATTTT.

This clonotype was counted at least ten times. This chain links TRBV7-6 with TRBJ2-5; D possibly corresponds to TRBD1 (5 bases). Germline V gene sequence: CDR1 SGHVS, CDR2 FNYEAQ. Trimming took off 5 bases at V and 5 bases at J, with 12 bases between the two ends. The CDR3 length is 13 residues. The CDR3 DNA is TGTGCCAGCAGCGAAAGGGGTATGGAGACCCAGTACTTC. This encodes CASSERGMETQYF. The full variable domain, rest sourced from reference TRBV7-6 and TRBJ2-5, is GAGVSQSPRYKVTKRGQDVALRCDPISGHVSLYWYRQALGQGPEFLTYFNYEAQQDKSGLPNDRFSAERPEGSISTLTIQRTEQRDSAMYRCASSERGMETQYFGPGTRLLVL.

The chain combines TRBV5-1 with TRBJ2-2; D gene unclear. This CDR3 is 14 amino acids long. The germline gives CDR1 SGHRS, CDR2 YFSETQ. V was clipped by 2 bases and J by 5 bases, with 10 bases between them. The CDR3 region has the DNA TGCGCCAGCAGCTTACGCCGAACTACCGGGGAGCTGTTTTTT. Its translation is CASSLRRTTGELFF.